One sample yielded the 12 T cell receptor beta chains listed below, sequenced in a study of shared clonotypes between healthy human individuals. TCRdb keeps only in-frame clones here, not all; method: immunoSEQ multiplex PCR. Of roughly 2.2 million clones in the sample, approximately 93% are singletons; the top ten hold about 0.41%. The material sequenced was naive CD4+ T cells from PBMCs. The subset is: CD45RA+ positively selected. The receptors come from a man aged 18 to 30 in good health. Some clones in this sample may be carry-over from other donors' samples.

This chain links TRBV9 with TRBJ2-3; TRBD1 is a possible D gene (6 bases). CDR1 is SGDLS, CDR2 YYNGEE, per germline. The CDR3 runs to 15 residues. Trimming stripped 0 bases from V and 2 bases from J, with 10 bases between. The CDR3 region is CASSVGDRTTDTQYF. The CDR3 coding sequence is TGTGCCAGCAGCGTAGGCGACAGGACCACAGATACGCAGTATTTT.

About this clone: Other DNA sequences in this specimen translate into the identical CDR3. The chain combines TRBV4-1 with TRBJ2-3; D is unclear. Between the trimmed V and J ends, which lost 0 bases and 5 bases, there was a span of 6 bases. CDR1 and CDR2 from the germline V gene are MGHRA and YSYEKL. The CDR3 has 13 residues. DNA of the CDR3: TGCGCCAGCAGCCAAGAGCGCGGAGATACGCAGTATTTT. Encoded protein: CASSQERGDTQYF.

J is TRBJ2-3 and V is TRBV11-2; the D call may be TRBD1 or TRBD2 (6 bases each). The CDR3 consists of 16 residues. V was clipped by 3 bases and J by 2 bases, with 15 bases between them. Per the germline V gene, CDR1 is SGHAT and CDR2 is FQNNGV. The CDR3 region is CASSFLQGGNTDTQYF. In nucleotides, the CDR3 is TGTGCCAGCAGCTTTCTCCAAGGGGGGAACACAGATACGCAGTATTTT.

The rearrangement links TRBV28 to TRBJ1-2; TRBD1 might be the D (5 bases). Germline-derived CDR1 and CDR2 are MDHEN and SYDVKM. The CDR3 contains 15 residues. Deletions cut 6 bases from V and 11 bases from J, with 25 bases between. The CDR3 loop reads CASRPDSFLDYWYTF. CDR3 nucleotide sequence: TGTGCCAGCAGACCCGACAGTTTTTTAGACTACTGGTACACCTTC.

CDR3 in amino acids: CASSRLAEGTDTQYF. CDR3 bases: TGTGCCAGCAGTCGACTAGCGGAGGGGACAGATACGCAGTATTTT. The chain recombines TRBV28 with TRBJ2-3, with 9 bases lining up with TRBD2. V was clipped by 5 bases and J by 3 bases; unmatched bases: 6. This CDR3 has 15 residues. Germline loops: CDR1 MDHEN, CDR2 SYDVKM.

The V call is TRBV9, the J call TRBJ2-1; D is uncertain. From germline, CDR1 is SGDLS and CDR2 YYNGEE. This CDR3 is 14 amino acids long. V shed 5 bases and J shed 0 bases, with 9 bases lying between them. In DNA, the CDR3 is TGTGCCAGCAGAGGGTTAAGCTCCTACAATGAGCAGTTCTTC. Its translation is CASRGLSSYNEQFF.

This chain uses TRBV9 with TRBJ2-7; D perhaps matches TRBD2 (6 bases). The CDR3 covers 15 residues. CDR1 and CDR2 (germline): SGDLS, YYNGEE. V was shortened by 0 bases and J by 6 bases, with 16 bases between the two germline ends. This CDR3 reads CASSVGGTQPLEQYF. The CDR3 nucleotides read TGTGCCAGCAGCGTAGGTGGGACTCAGCCCCTCGAGCAGTACTTC.

The chain joins TRBV21-1 to TRBJ2-7. TRBV21-1 is deemed a pseudogene. CDR3 length: 15 amino acids. CDR3 sequence: CASSISKGEAYEQYF. CDR3 bases: TGTGCCAGCAGCATCAGCAAGGGGGAGGCCTACGAGCAGTACTTC.

V usage is TRBV5-1 and J usage is TRBJ2-7; 7 bases align to TRBD2. The CDR3 is 15 residues long. Trimming at V came to 6 bases and at J to 0 bases, leaving 9 bases not matched to a gene. Germline CDR1 and CDR2: SGHRS and YFSETQ. The DNA of the CDR3 is TGCGCCAGCAACCTAGGAGCGGGGAACTCCTACGAGCAGTACTTC. It translates to CASNLGAGNSYEQYF.

This sequence joins TRBV29-1 and TRBJ2-5, with 12 positions matching TRBD1. The germline CDR1 and CDR2 sequences are SQVTM and ANQGSEA. The CDR3 covers 13 residues. With V trimmed by 7 bases and J by 5 bases, 5 bases remained unmatched. The CDR3 protein is CSAGQGAGETQYF. For the CDR3, the DNA is TGCAGCGCGGGACAGGGGGCAGGGGAGACCCAGTACTTC.

The J gene is TRBJ2-2, the V gene TRBV7-2, with TRBD2 as a possible D gene (7 bases). The length of the CDR3 is 17 residues. Germline V gives CDR1 SGHTA, CDR2 FQGNSA. Trimming stripped 2 bases from V and 6 bases from J, with 19 bases between. The CDR3 sequence: CASSLSLSRGRAGELFF. Here the CDR3 DNA reads TGTGCCAGCAGCTTAAGTTTATCGCGGGGGCGGGCCGGGGAGCTGTTTTTT.

This rearrangement joins TRBV10-3 to TRBJ2-6, with D possibly TRBD2 on 6 matching bases. The CDR3 runs 15 residues. Germline V gene lookup returns CDR1 ENHRY and CDR2 SYGVKD. The V end was cut by 8 bases, the J end by 0 bases, with 11 bases between. CDR3 sequence reads: CAIGTGVSGANVLTF. CDR3 DNA: TGTGCCATCGGGACGGGAGTCTCTGGGGCCAACGTCCTGACTTTC.